These 6 T cell receptor beta chains were sequenced from one sample in a study of T cell responses to AZD1222 COVID-19 vaccine. Data came from immunoSEQ multiplex PCR; TCRdb stores just in-frame clones and leaves some out. Of some 140,000 clones listed, 70% to 90% are singletons. Sample: peripheral blood, taken 28 days after the second AZD1222 dose. Source of these receptors: an adult who received the AZD1222 COVID-19 vaccine.

This clone was observed a single time. The chain recombines TRBV25-1 with TRBJ1-1; 7 bases map to TRBD1. The CDR3 is 15 residues long. V lost 6 bases, J lost 1 base, and 8 bases stayed unmatched. The germline V gene has CDR1 MGHDK and CDR2 SYGVNS. As DNA, the CDR3 is TGTGCCAGCAGCTCCGACAGGGACGGGAACACTGAAGCTTTCTTT. It specifies CASSSDRDGNTEAFF. Variable domain in full (rest from reference TRBV25-1 and TRBJ1-1): EADIYQTPRYLVIGTGKKITLECSQTMGHDKMYWYQQDPGMELHLIHYSYGVNSTEKGDLSSESTVSRIRTEHFPLTLESARPSHTSQYLCASSSDRDGNTEAFFGQGTRLTVV.

This sequence joins TRBV3-1 (or the pseudogene TRBV3-2) and TRBJ1-2, with D perhaps matching TRBD1 (6 bases). CDR3 length: 13 amino acids. CDR1 and CDR2 from the germline V gene are LGHDT and YNNKEL (reference sequence). Trimming took 4 bases from V and 8 from J, leaving 14 bases between them. CDR3: CASSPEADRGYTF. CDR3 nucleotides: TGTGCCAGCAGCCCGGAGGCAGACAGGGGCTACACCTTC.

This chain joins TRBV5-1 and TRBJ2-1; no clear D gene. CDR1 SGHRS and CDR2 YFSETQ come from the germline V gene. This CDR3 has 16 amino acids. V gave up 0 bases and J gave up 0 bases, with 10 bases separating them. The CDR3 sequence is CASSLAGDSSYNEQFF. CDR3 nucleotide sequence: TGCGCCAGCAGCTTGGCCGGAGATAGCTCCTACAATGAGCAGTTCTTC.

The chain links TRBV7-8 to TRBJ1-1; a possible D gene is TRBD1 (5 bases). Trimming left V 3 bases short and J 2 bases short, with 10 bases between. The CDR3 consists of 14 residues. The V gene's germline CDR1 is SGHVS and CDR2 FQNEAQ. CDR3 residues: CASSFDRINTEAFF. In DNA, the CDR3 is TGTGCCAGCAGCTTCGACAGAATTAACACTGAAGCTTTCTTT.

A single count supports this clone. The chain recombines TRBV12-3 or TRBV12-4 with TRBJ1-3; no clear D. The CDR3 has 12 amino acids. V was trimmed by 2 bases and J by 3 bases, leaving 2 bases between them. For the CDR3, the DNA is TGTGCCAGCAGTTTAAGTGGAAACACCATATATTTT. Translating it yields CASSLSGNTIYF.

The genes are TRBV14 and TRBJ2-5; no clear D. V was trimmed by 2 bases and J by 3 bases, leaving 7 bases between them. The germline V gene has CDR1 SGHDN and CDR2 FVKESK. The CDR3 sequence is 13 residues long. CDR3 bases: TGTGCCAGCAGCCAAAACTCAAAAGAGACCCAGTACTTC. Amino acid sequence: CASSQNSKETQYF.